Following are 21 T cell receptor beta chains from one sample sequenced in a study of control samples from healthy donors and cancer patients. Libraries were prepared by immunoSEQ multiplex PCR; TCRdb keeps only in-frame clonotypes and omits some of them. The sample shows roughly 150,000 clones, around 90% of them seen only once. Sequenced input: blood. These receptors were collected from a young man in good health.

The gene calls are TRBV9 and TRBJ2-6; no reliable D call. The CDR3 loop spans 15 amino acids. Germline assignment: CDR1 SGDLS and CDR2 YYNGEE. The ends were cut back, 0 bases at V and 1 base at J, with 5 bases in the middle. The chain's CDR3 is CASSVELSGANVLTF. Written as DNA, the CDR3 is TGTGCCAGCAGCGTAGAGCTATCTGGGGCCAACGTCCTGACTTTC.

The gene calls are TRBV24-1 and TRBJ2-3; the D gene is possibly TRBD2 (5 bases). This CDR3 has 16 residues. The ends were cut back, 3 bases at V and 5 bases at J, with 17 bases in the middle. The germline gives CDR1 KGHDR, CDR2 SFDVKD. In DNA, the CDR3 is TGTGCCACCAGTGATGGTTCGGCGGGCGCGGGAGATACGCAGTATTTT. Protein product: CATSDGSAGAGDTQYF.

For this clone: The same CDR3 is also encoded by other DNA sequences in this sample. The chain employs TRBV12-3 or TRBV12-4 and TRBJ2-7; D uncertain. V was clipped by 5 bases and J by 0 bases, with 8 bases between them. CDR3 length equals 13 residues. CDR3 sequence reads: CASSRPPSYEQYF. Here the CDR3 DNA reads TGTGCCAGCAGTCGACCCCCCTCCTACGAGCAGTACTTC.

The chain couples TRBV7-2 to TRBJ2-7; 12 bases are shared with TRBD2. The CDR3 consists of 15 residues. CDR1 SGHTA and CDR2 FQGNSA come from the germline V gene. V shed 3 bases, J shed 4 bases, and the junction held 4 bases outside the gene matches. The CDR3 is CASSLGGTSGYEQYF. CDR3 sequence (DNA): TGTGCCAGCAGCTTGGGTGGGACTAGCGGGTACGAGCAGTACTTC. The full variable domain, in which reference TRBV7-2 and TRBJ2-7 provide the parts outside the CDR3, is GAGVSQSPSNKVTEKGKDVELRCDPISGHTALYWYRQSLGQGLEFLIYFQGNSAPDKSGLPSDRFSAERTGGSVSTLTIQRTQQEDSAVYLCASSLGGTSGYEQYFGPGTRLTVT.

This chain links TRBV14 with TRBJ1-1; 7 bases fit TRBD1. V trimming: 4 bases; J trimming: 4 bases; junction bases outside the gene matches: 9. This CDR3 region has 15 residues. Germline V gene data show CDR1 as SGHDN and CDR2 as FVKESK. The CDR3 DNA reads as TGTGCCAGCAGCCCAAAAGTGGACAGGACCACTGAAGCTTTCTTT. Its protein is CASSPKVDRTTEAFF.

This chain links TRBV5-4 with TRBJ1-6; 7 bases match TRBD1. Trimming cost V 5 bases and J 4 bases; bases outside gene matches: 12. The CDR3 length is 17 residues. Germline CDR1 SGHNT, CDR2 YYREEE (reference sequence). The CDR3 nucleotides read TGTGCCAGCAGTCAAAGTACAGGGGTGGGGTATAATTCACCCCTCCACTTT. It yields the protein CASSQSTGVGYNSPLHF.

This chain's CDR3 is CASSPRTGGYTEAFF. As DNA, the CDR3 is TGTGCCAGCAGCCCAAGGACAGGGGGTTACACTGAAGCTTTCTTT. The chain has TRBV3-1 (or the pseudogene TRBV3-2) and TRBJ1-1, with 10 nucleotides matching TRBD1. CDR1 LGHDT and CDR2 YNNKEL come from the germline V gene (reference sequence). The J segment lost 3 bases and the V segment lost 4 bases, leaving 5 bases of the junction unmatched. The CDR3 contains 15 residues.

This rearrangement joins TRBV6-4 to TRBJ1-1; 10 bases map to TRBD1. With 5 bases clipped from V and 4 bases from J, the junction kept 4 bases outside the gene matches. Germline V CDR1 and CDR2: MRHNA, SNTAGT. The CDR3 totals 14 residues. Here the CDR3 DNA reads TGTGCCAGCAGTCTCCGGGACAGGGGCACTGAAGCTTTCTTT. It is translated as CASSLRDRGTEAFF.

This rearrangement joins TRBV7-2 to TRBJ1-5, with unresolved D. This CDR3 region has 17 residues. In germline, CDR1 is SGHTA, CDR2 FQGNSA. V was clipped by 2 bases and J by 0 bases, with 14 bases between them. The CDR3 DNA sequence: TGTGCCAGCAGCTTAAACAGCGGGAAATATAGCAATCAGCCCCAGCATTTT. Residues: CASSLNSGKYSNQPQHF.

This chain's CDR3 is CASSHFGGSTGELFF. The CDR3 nucleotides are TGTGCCAGCAGTCATTTTGGGGGGAGCACCGGGGAGCTGTTTTTT. The rearrangement links TRBV6-5 to TRBJ2-2; the D gene is possibly TRBD2 (6 bases). Trimming pared 5 bases from V and 4 bases from J, leaving 14 bases between. The CDR3 is 15 amino acids. CDR1 is MNHEY and CDR2 is SVGAGI in the germline V gene.

The chain employs TRBV11-3 and TRBJ2-1; D assignment may be TRBD1 or TRBD2 (5 bases each). The V gene lost 2 bases and the J gene lost 7 bases, with 15 bases spanning the gap. CDR1 and CDR2 (germline): SGHNT, YENEEA. This CDR3 has 15 residues. CDR3 bases: TGTGCCAGCAGCTTACCGGGACCCCCGAATAATGAGCAGTTCTTC. Protein: CASSLPGPPNNEQFF.

The gene calls are TRBV19 and TRBJ1-2; 7 positions match TRBD1. This CDR3 is built from 14 residues. Losses at the gene ends were 4 bases for V and 6 bases for J; bases not matched to a gene: 8. Germline CDR1 and CDR2: LNHDA and SQIVND (reference sequence). Here the CDR3 reads CASSNRQGVNGYTF. CDR3 bases: TGTGCCAGTAGTAACCGGCAGGGGGTAAATGGCTACACCTTC. Complete variable domain (other parts from reference TRBV19 and TRBJ1-2): DGGITQSPKYLFRKEGQNVTLSCEQNLNHDAMYWYRQDPGQGLRLIYYSQIVNDFQKGDIAEGYSVSREKKESFPLTVTSAQKNPTAFYLCASSNRQGVNGYTFGSGTRLTVV.

This clone was found once. The chain employs TRBV7-3 and TRBJ2-3; 9 positions agree with TRBD2. Germline CDR1 and CDR2: SGHTA and FQGTGA. J lost 8 bases, V lost 0 bases, and 6 bases had no gene match. The CDR3 sequence is 15 residues long. The CDR3 DNA is TGTGCCAGCAGCTTAACGGGGGGACTAGCAAGTACGCAGTATTTT. This gives the protein CASSLTGGLASTQYF.

The CDR3 nucleotides read TGTGCCAGCAGCGAACGCGACCCAAGATTTAGCTTCGAGCAGTACTTC. Translated, it gives CASSERDPRFSFEQYF. The V call is TRBV5-6, the J call TRBJ2-7; D gene unclear. This CDR3 has 16 amino acids. Trimming took 4 bases from V and 6 from J, leaving 23 bases between them. The germline CDR1 and CDR2 sequences are SGHDT and YYEEEE.

The gene calls are TRBV9 and TRBJ2-3; D might be TRBD2 (7 bases). V lost 4 bases and J 6 bases, leaving 18 bases between the germline ends. CDR1 and CDR2 (germline): SGDLS, YYNGEE. CDR3 size: 15 residues. The CDR3 spells CASSTKEGRGDTQYF. In nucleotides, the CDR3 is TGTGCCAGCAGCACCAAGGAAGGGAGGGGGGATACGCAGTATTTT. The full variable domain, in which reference TRBV9 and TRBJ2-3 provide the parts outside the CDR3, is DSGVTQTPKHLITATGQRVTLRCSPRSGDLSVYWYQQSLDQGLQFLIQYYNGEERAKGNILERFSAQQFPDLHSELNLSSLELGDSALYFCASSTKEGRGDTQYFGPGTRLTVL.

This CDR3 reads CASSYGGTGELFF. The CDR3 coding sequence is TGTGCCAGCAGTTACGGAGGCACCGGGGAGCTGTTTTTT. The V call is TRBV6-5, the J call TRBJ2-2; possible D gene TRBD2, 5 bases. This CDR3 is 13 amino acids long. Trimming left V 2 bases short and J 4 bases short, with 5 bases between. Germline V gene lookup returns CDR1 MNHEY and CDR2 SVGAGI.

This clone was seen only once. V usage is TRBV2 and J usage is TRBJ1-1, with D possibly being TRBD1 (5 bases). Germline loops: CDR1 SNHLY, CDR2 FYNNEI. Trimming stripped 8 bases from V and 4 bases from J, with 20 bases between. The CDR3 loop spans 15 amino acids. CDR3 nucleotides: TGTGCCAGCCCCAGCGCGGCCAGGGCGGGCACTGAAGCTTTCTTT. This gives the protein CASPSAARAGTEAFF.

In this sample, this clone turned up a few times. The chain couples TRBV7-2 to TRBJ2-7, with 7 bases fitting TRBD1. CDR3 length equals 15 residues. Germline CDR1 and CDR2: SGHTA and FQGNSA. Losses at the gene ends were 6 bases for V and 2 bases for J; bases not matched to a gene: 10. In DNA, the CDR3 is TGTGCCAGCAGATTTGACTCTGGGACAGCCTACGAGCAGTACTTC. Translating gives CASRFDSGTAYEQYF.

The rearrangement joins TRBV5-6 to TRBJ1-1; D may be TRBD1 (5 bases). The CDR3 loop spans 15 amino acids. V was trimmed by 3 bases and J by 0 bases, leaving 12 bases between them. The V gene's germline CDR1 is SGHDT and CDR2 YYEEEE. The CDR3 protein is CASSYVGGMNTEAFF. The CDR3 DNA reads TGTGCCAGCAGCTATGTGGGGGGAATGAACACTGAAGCTTTCTTT.

The chain carries TRBV3-1 (or the pseudogene TRBV3-2) and TRBJ2-5; D is uncertain. This CDR3 comprises 14 residues. Between the trimmed V and J ends, which lost 0 bases and 2 bases, there was a span of 7 bases. Germline V gene sequence: CDR1 LGHDT, CDR2 YNNKEL (reference sequence). The CDR3, as DNA: TGTGCCAGCAGCCAAGATTGGGAACAAGAGACCCAGTACTTC. Translating it yields CASSQDWEQETQYF.

The V call is TRBV2, the J call TRBJ2-2, with 7 bases aligning to TRBD2. The length of the CDR3 is 15 residues. In germline, CDR1 is SNHLY, CDR2 FYNNEI. Trimming removed 6 bases from V and 5 bases from J; junction bases left unmatched: 9. The CDR3 loop is CASSPSSGSTGELFF. The CDR3, as DNA: TGTGCCAGCAGCCCCTCTAGCGGTTCGACCGGGGAGCTGTTTTTT. Using reference TRBV2 and TRBJ2-2 for the parts outside the CDR3, the full variable domain is EPEVTQTPSHQVTQMGQEVILRCVPISNHLYFYWYRQILGQKVEFLVSFYNNEISEKSEIFDDQFSVERPDGSNFTLKIRSTKLEDSAMYFCASSPSSGSTGELFFGEGSRLTVL.